The subject of this entry is one T cell receptor beta chain. Its target is unknown. These data belong to a study of Tregs in tolerant kidney transplant recipients. Study conclusions and caveats: Biological reproducibility was not directly addressed, but technical replication error appeared minimal. The small number of patients limits these findings pending further validation.

Thawed PBMCs were FACS-sorted into unstimulated CD4+CD25+CD127- regulatory T cells, CD4+CD25- non-regulatory cells, CD4 and CD8 cells. Germline CDR1 and CDR2: WNHNN and SYGVQD (reference sequence). The CDR3 consists of 18 residues. V dropped 8 bases and J dropped 0 bases, with 23 bases sitting between them. Libraries were prepared by immunoSEQ multiplex PCR; TCRdb keeps only in-frame clonotypes and omits some of them. This sample has over 60,000 clones, with 85% to 90% found just once. The clonotype originates from a human donor who received a combined kidney and bone marrow transplant. Sequencing used CD4+ T cells from blood, obtained before the transplant. The chain has TRBV10-1 and TRBJ1-5, with D tentatively TRBD1 (6 bases). The DNA of the CDR3 is TGCGCCAGCCCCCAACCGCCGGGACAACATTATAGCAATCAGCCCCAGCATTTT. As protein: CASPQPPGQHYSNQPQHF.